This TCR beta chain was obtained from a study of T cell responses to AZD1222 COVID-19 vaccine. The CDR3 spans 12 residues. V was clipped by 0 bases and J by 7 bases, with 6 bases between them. The germline V gene encodes CDR1 LGHDT and CDR2 YNNKEL (reference sequence). Generated by immunoSEQ multiplex PCR, the TCRdb table keeps only in-frame clones and is missing some. The table lists 100,000 or so clones, approximately 88% of them singletons. Study-wide results and caveats: In the spike-specific TCR repertoire, nearly half reportedly target unmutated variant regions. The number of AZD1222 recipients seropositive at baseline was only 6 or 7.

On this clone: The antigen remains unidentified.

This sequence originates from an adult in good health. The material was peripheral blood, obtained on day 0 of AZD1222 vaccination. The rearrangement uses TRBV3-1 (or the pseudogene TRBV3-2) and TRBJ1-2; D call uncertain. Here the CDR3 reads CASSQDEGGYTF. CDR3 sequence (DNA): TGTGCCAGCAGCCAAGATGAGGGTGGCTACACCTTC.